The rows below give T cell receptor beta chains drawn from one sample of a study of OX40 agonist ivuxolimab in advanced cancers. Libraries were prepared by immunoSEQ multiplex PCR; TCRdb keeps only in-frame clonotypes and omits some of them. The sample holds around 33,000 clones, about 80% seen once. The sample in question was CD4+ or CD8+ T cells sorted from blood, obtained in a trial of the OX40 agonist ivuxolimab. These receptors came from an adult with an advanced solid tumor such as melanoma, head and neck, liver or kidney cancer. CDR3s include the opening cysteine and the closing phenylalanine or tryptophan. D genes are given only for firm matches. Clone size, where shown, is once, few, many, or a class for clones that have expanded.

abundance	v_gene	d_gene	j_gene	CDR3aa	CDR3nt
NA	TRBV27	NA	TRBJ1-4	CASSLGFTGTSSEKLFF	TGTGCCAGCAGTTTAGGCTTTACAGGGACGTCAAGTGAAAAACTGTTTTTT
NA	TRBV6-1	TRBD2	TRBJ2-2	CASSAAGVGTGELFF	TGTGCCAGCAGTGCGGCGGGAGTCGGCACCGGGGAGCTGTTTTTT
NA	TRBV5-4	NA	TRBJ2-4	CASSSRTENIQYF	TGTGCCAGCAGCTCGAGGACAGAAAACATTCAGTACTTC
NA	TRBV7-8	TRBD1	TRBJ1-1	CASSFGTANTEAFF	TGTGCCAGCAGTTTTGGGACAGCGAACACTGAAGCTTTCTTT
NA	TRBV19	NA	TRBJ1-4	CASSISRVEKLFF	TGTGCCAGTAGTATTAGCAGGGTTGAAAAACTGTTTTTT
NA	TRBV27	TRBD2	TRBJ2-1	CASSLSGGGAVGEQFF	TGTGCCAGCAGTTTATCGGGCGGGGGGGCCGTAGGAGAGCAGTTCTTC
NA	TRBV6-5	NA	TRBJ1-2	CAIAGPNYGYTF	TGTGCCATCGCCGGGCCGAACTATGGCTACACCTTC
NA	TRBV2	NA	TRBJ1-2	CASYYRVNGYTF	TGTGCCAGCTACTACAGGGTTAATGGCTACACCTTC
NA	TRBV27	NA	TRBJ1-6	CASSWGQNNSPLHF	TGTGCCAGCAGTTGGGGGCAGAATAATTCACCCCTCCACTTT
once	TRBV2	TRBD1	TRBJ2-5	CASRAGGEETQYF	TGTGCCAGCAGGGCAGGGGGAGAAGAGACCCAGTACTTC
NA	TRBV9	NA	TRBJ1-4	CASSGTANEKLFF	TGTGCCAGCAGCGGTACAGCTAATGAAAAACTGTTTTTT
NA	TRBV19	NA	TRBJ1-2	CASERGNYGYTF	TGTGCCAGTGAACGTGGTAACTATGGCTACACCTTC
few	TRBV20-1	NA	TRBJ1-1	CSAGPKGAFF	TGCAGTGCCGGACCCAAGGGGGCTTTCTTT
NA	TRBV7-2	TRBD2	TRBJ2-7	CASSSGLERYEQYF	TGTGCCAGCAGCTCGGGACTAGAGCGCTACGAGCAGTACTTC
NA	TRBV27	TRBD2	TRBJ2-1	CASQPGLAINEQFF	TGTGCCTCGCAACCGGGACTAGCGATCAATGAGCAGTTCTTC
NA	TRBV4-3	NA	TRBJ2-5	CASSQYTEGETQYF	TGCGCCAGCAGCCAATATACGGAGGGGGAGACCCAGTACTTC
once	TRBV7-8	NA	TRBJ2-1	CASSLGGAGTYNEQFF	TGTGCCAGCAGCTTAGGGGGTGCGGGGACCTACAATGAGCAGTTCTTC
NA	TRBV23-1	NA	TRBJ1-5	CASSQKNSNQPQHF	TGCGCCAGCAGTCAGAAAAATAGCAATCAGCCCCAGCATTTT
NA	TRBV25-1	TRBD2	TRBJ2-2	CASSEFAGGPSGELFF	TGTGCCAGCAGTGAATTTGCGGGAGGGCCGTCCGGGGAGCTGTTTTTT
NA	TRBV6-6	NA	TRBJ1-1	CASSAWENTEAFF	TGTGCCAGCAGCGCTTGGGAGAACACTGAAGCTTTCTTT
NA	TRBV11-2	NA	TRBJ2-7	CASKLARQIAYEQYF	TGTGCCAGCAAGTTGGCGCGACAGATTGCCTACGAGCAGTACTTC
once	TRBV10-3	TRBD1	TRBJ1-3	CAISQGTGRAGNTIYF	TGTGCCATCAGCCAGGGGACAGGGCGCGCTGGAAACACCATATATTTT
NA	TRBV27	NA	TRBJ2-3	CASSLTGLINTQYF	TGTGCCAGCAGTTTAACGGGGTTAATAAATACGCAGTATTTT
once	TRBV6-5	TRBD1	TRBJ2-1	CASSKQGGNEQFF	TGTGCCAGCAGTAAACAGGGGGGTAATGAGCAGTTCTTC
NA	TRBV29-1	NA	TRBJ2-6	CSVPSAGRGANVLTF	TGCAGCGTTCCATCCGCCGGCCGTGGGGCCAACGTCCTGACTTTC
few	TRBV4-1	TRBD2	TRBJ2-1	CASSSNSGGPGGQFF	TGCGCCAGCAGCTCGAATAGCGGGGGGCCCGGGGGGCAGTTCTTC
NA	TRBV29-1	NA	TRBJ2-1	CSLNQGSSYNEQFF	TGCAGTCTTAACCAGGGAAGCTCCTACAATGAGCAGTTCTTC
NA	TRBV27	TRBD2	TRBJ2-7	CASSFSGGGLLEQYF	TGTGCCAGCAGTTTTTCTGGGGGGGGACTCCTCGAGCAGTACTTC
NA	TRBV6-5	NA	TRBJ2-1	CASTPGTSNEQFF	TGTGCCAGCACCCCTGGGACCAGCAATGAGCAGTTCTTC
NA	TRBV7-9	NA	TRBJ1-3	CASSLLLRGRNTIYF	TGTGCCAGCAGCTTATTACTCAGGGGACGAAACACCATATATTTT
few	TRBV28	NA	TRBJ2-3	CASRETGASTDTQYF	TGTGCCAGCAGAGAGACGGGGGCCAGCACAGATACGCAGTATTTT
NA	TRBV1	NA	TRBJ1-6	CTSSQEGGIGSPLHF	TGCACCAGCAGCCAAGAGGGGGGAATAGGATCACCCCTCCACTTT
NA	TRBV23-1	TRBD1	TRBJ1-4	CASKIRDRGLTNEKLFF	TGCGCCAGCAAAATCCGGGACAGGGGGTTGACTAATGAAAAACTGTTTTTT
NA	TRBV19	NA	TRBJ2-7	CASSAFATASSYEQYF	TGTGCCAGTAGTGCTTTCGCGACAGCGAGCTCCTACGAGCAGTACTTC
NA	TRBV7-9	NA	TRBJ2-7	CASSSSLTAYEQYF	TGTGCCAGCAGCTCTTCGTTGACAGCCTACGAGCAGTACTTC
NA	TRBV28	NA	TRBJ2-3	CASSSPGVHGTDTQYF	TGTGCCAGCAGTTCGCCAGGGGTTCATGGCACAGATACGCAGTATTTT
NA	TRBV14	NA	TRBJ2-5	CASSPQGYAETQYF	TGTGCCAGCAGCCCTCAGGGTTACGCAGAGACCCAGTACTTC
NA	TRBV19	TRBD2	TRBJ2-5	CASSPYGGGSVETQYF	TGTGCCAGTAGTCCTTATGGCGGGGGGAGTGTGGAGACCCAGTACTTC
NA	TRBV6-4	TRBD2	TRBJ2-1	CASSEGTSEGNEQFF	TGTGCCAGCAGTGAAGGGACTAGCGAAGGCAATGAGCAGTTCTTC
NA	TRBV7-9	NA	TRBJ2-5	CASSLLLVSAETQYF	TGTGCCAGCAGCTTATTACTAGTATCAGCAGAGACCCAGTACTTC
NA	TRBV9	NA	TRBJ2-4	CASSVLRGKKNIQYF	TGTGCCAGCAGCGTATTGCGGGGAAAAAAAAACATTCAGTACTTC
NA	TRBV7-9	NA	TRBJ1-4	CASSLTPGQYATNEKLFF	TGTGCCAGCAGCTTGACTCCCGGACAGTATGCAACTAATGAAAAACTGTTTTTT
NA	TRBV7-2	TRBD1	TRBJ2-1	CATALDRGYNEQFF	TGTGCCACCGCACTCGACAGGGGATACAATGAGCAGTTCTTC
NA	TRBV9	TRBD1	TRBJ2-3	CASSVGPGGLTDTQYF	TGTGCCAGCAGCGTAGGTCCAGGGGGCTTAACAGATACGCAGTATTTT